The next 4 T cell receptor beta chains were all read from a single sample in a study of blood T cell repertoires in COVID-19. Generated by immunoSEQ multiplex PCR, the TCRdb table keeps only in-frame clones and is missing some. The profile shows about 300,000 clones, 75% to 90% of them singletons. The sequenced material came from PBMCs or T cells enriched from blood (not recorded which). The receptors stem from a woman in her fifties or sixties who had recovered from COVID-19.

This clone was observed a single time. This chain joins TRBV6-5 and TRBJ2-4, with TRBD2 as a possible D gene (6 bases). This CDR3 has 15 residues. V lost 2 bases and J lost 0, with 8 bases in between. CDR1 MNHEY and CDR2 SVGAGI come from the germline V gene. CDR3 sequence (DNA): TGTGCCAGCAGTTACAGCGGGTTAGCCAAAAACATTCAGTACTTC. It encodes CASSYSGLAKNIQYF.

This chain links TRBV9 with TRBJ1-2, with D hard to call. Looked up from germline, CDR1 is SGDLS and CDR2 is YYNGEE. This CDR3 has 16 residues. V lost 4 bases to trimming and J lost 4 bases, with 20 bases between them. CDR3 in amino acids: CASSPSGLRPFYGYTF. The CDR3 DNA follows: TGTGCCAGCAGCCCCAGCGGCCTACGGCCCTTCTATGGCTACACCTTC.

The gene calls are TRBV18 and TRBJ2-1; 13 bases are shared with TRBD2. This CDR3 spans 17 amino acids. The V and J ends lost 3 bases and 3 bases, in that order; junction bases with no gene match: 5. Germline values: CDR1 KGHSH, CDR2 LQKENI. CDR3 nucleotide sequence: TGTGCCAGCTCACCCAGACTAGCGGGAGGTAGCTACAATGAGCAGTTCTTC. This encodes CASSPRLAGGSYNEQFF.

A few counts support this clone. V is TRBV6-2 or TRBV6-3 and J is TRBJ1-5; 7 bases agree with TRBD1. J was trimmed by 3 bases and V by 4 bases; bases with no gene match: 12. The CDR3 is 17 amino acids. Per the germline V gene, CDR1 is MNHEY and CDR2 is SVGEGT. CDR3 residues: CASSSPDLDRANQPQHF. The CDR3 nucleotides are TGTGCCAGCAGTTCGCCGGATCTAGACAGGGCCAATCAGCCCCAGCATTTT.